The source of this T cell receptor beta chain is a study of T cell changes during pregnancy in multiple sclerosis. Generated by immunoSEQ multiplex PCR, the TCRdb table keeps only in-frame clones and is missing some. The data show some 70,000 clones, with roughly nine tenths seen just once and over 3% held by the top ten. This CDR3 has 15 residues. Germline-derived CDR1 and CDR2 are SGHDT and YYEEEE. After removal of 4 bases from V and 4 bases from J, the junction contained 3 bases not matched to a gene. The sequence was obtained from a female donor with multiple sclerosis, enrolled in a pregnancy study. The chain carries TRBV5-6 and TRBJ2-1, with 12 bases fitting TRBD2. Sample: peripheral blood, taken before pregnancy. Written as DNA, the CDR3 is TGTGCCAGCAGCCTTCTAGCGGGAGGGTACAATGAGCAGTTCTTC. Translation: CASSLLAGGYNEQFF.